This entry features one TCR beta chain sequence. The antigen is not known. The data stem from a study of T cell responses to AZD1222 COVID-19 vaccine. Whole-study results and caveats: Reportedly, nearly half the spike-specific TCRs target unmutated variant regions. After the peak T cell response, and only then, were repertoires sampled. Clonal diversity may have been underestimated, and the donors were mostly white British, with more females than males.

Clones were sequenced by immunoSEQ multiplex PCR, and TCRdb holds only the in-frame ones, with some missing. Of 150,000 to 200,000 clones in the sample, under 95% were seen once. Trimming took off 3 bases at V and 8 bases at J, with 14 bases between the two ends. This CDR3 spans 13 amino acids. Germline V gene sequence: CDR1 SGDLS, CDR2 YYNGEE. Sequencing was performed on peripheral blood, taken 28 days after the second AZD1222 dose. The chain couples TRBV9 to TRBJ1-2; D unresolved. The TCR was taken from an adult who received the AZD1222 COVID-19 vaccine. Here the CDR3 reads CASSGPPNKGYTF. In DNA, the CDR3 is TGTGCCAGCAGCGGCCCCCCCAATAAAGGCTACACCTTC.